This T cell receptor (beta chain) originates from a study of T cell responses to AZD1222 COVID-19 vaccine. Some clones are missing from TCRdb's copy, which holds only in-frame ones; the method was immunoSEQ multiplex PCR. The sample includes 90,000 to 130,000 clones, approximately 89% of them seen just once. V lost 1 base, J lost 4 bases, and 8 bases lay in between. Per germline, CDR1 SGHNT and CDR2 YYREEE (reference sequence). The CDR3 is 14 residues long. The chain has TRBV5-4 and TRBJ1-4; D is uncertain. The sequenced sample was peripheral blood, obtained on day 0 of MenACWY control vaccination. The clonotype comes from an adult in good health. The CDR3 DNA follows: TGTGCCAGCAGCTTGTCGGACGGTAATGAAAAACTGTTTTTT. Its translation: CASSLSDGNEKLFF.